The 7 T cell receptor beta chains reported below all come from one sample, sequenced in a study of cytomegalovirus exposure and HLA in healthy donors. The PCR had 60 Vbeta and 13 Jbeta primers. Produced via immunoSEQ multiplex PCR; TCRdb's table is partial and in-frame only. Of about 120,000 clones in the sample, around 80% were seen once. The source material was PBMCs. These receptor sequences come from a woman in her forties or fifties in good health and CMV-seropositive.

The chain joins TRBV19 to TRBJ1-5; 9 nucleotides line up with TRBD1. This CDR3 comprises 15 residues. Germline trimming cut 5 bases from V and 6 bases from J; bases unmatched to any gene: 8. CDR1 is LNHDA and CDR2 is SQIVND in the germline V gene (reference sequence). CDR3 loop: CASSSGTGSAQPQHF. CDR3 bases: TGTGCCAGTAGTTCCGGGACAGGGAGTGCTCAGCCCCAGCATTTT.

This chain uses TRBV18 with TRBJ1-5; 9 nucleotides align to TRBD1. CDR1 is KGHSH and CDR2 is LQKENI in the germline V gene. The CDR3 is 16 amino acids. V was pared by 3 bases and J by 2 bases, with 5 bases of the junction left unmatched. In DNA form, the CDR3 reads TGTGCCAGCTCACCTGGGACAGGGTCCCGCAATCAGCCCCAGCATTTT. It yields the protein CASSPGTGSRNQPQHF.

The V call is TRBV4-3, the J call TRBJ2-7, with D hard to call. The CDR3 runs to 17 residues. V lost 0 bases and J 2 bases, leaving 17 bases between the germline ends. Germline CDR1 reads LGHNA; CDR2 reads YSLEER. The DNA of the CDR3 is TGCGCCAGCAGCCAAGAAGTTACAGATCCTTGGGCCTACGAGCAGTACTTC. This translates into CASSQEVTDPWAYEQYF.

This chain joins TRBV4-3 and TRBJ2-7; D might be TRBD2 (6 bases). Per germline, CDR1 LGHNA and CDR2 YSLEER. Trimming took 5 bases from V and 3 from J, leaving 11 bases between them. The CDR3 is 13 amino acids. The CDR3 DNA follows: TGCGCCAGCAGCTCCGGGAGAGGCTACGAGCAGTACTTC. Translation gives CASSSGRGYEQYF.

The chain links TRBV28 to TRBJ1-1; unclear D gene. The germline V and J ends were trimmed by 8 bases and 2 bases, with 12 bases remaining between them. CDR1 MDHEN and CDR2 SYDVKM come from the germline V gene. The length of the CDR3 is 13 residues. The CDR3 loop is CASSWLPNTEAFF. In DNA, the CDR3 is TGTGCCAGCTCCTGGCTCCCTAACACTGAAGCTTTCTTT.

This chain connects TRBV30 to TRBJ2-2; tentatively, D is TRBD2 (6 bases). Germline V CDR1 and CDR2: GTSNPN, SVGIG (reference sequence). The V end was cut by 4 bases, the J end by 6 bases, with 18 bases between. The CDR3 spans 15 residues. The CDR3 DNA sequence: TGTGCCTGGAACGGGGCGGGGATCGGGGCCGGGGAGCTGTTTTTT. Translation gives CAWNGAGIGAGELFF. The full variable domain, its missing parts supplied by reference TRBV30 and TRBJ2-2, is SQTIHQWPATLVQPVGSPLSLECTVEGTSNPNLYWYRQAAGRGLQLLFYSVGIGQISSEVPQNLSASRPQDRQFILSSKKLLLSDSGFYLCAWNGAGIGAGELFFGEGSRLTVL.

DNA of the CDR3: TGTGCCATTCCCAGGACTAGCGGGAGGAACTCTGGGGCCAACGTCCTGACTTTC. Amino acid sequence: CAIPRTSGRNSGANVLTF. The chain couples TRBV7-9 to TRBJ2-6; 14 positions match TRBD2. J lost 0 bases, V lost 10 bases, and 8 bases had no gene match. This CDR3 has 18 residues. CDR1 and CDR2 (germline): SEHNR, FQNEAQ (reference sequence).